One and the same sample provided the 5 T cell receptor beta chains below, sequenced in a study of relationships among human T cell subsets. From mRNA, alpha and beta CDR3 regions were amplified using semiquantitative ARM-PCR. In ARM-PCR, communal superprimers followed tagged nested gene-specific primers for exponential amplification. TCRdb re-called the multiplex PCR reads with MiXCR, one entry per CDR3 protein. The sample lists nearly 5,500 distinct CDR3 sequences, around 60% seen once, with 45% to 60% in the top ten. After negative selection with anti-CD4 multisort beads, CD8+ T cells were positively selected with anti-CD8 beads. The sequencing input was CD8+ T cells sorted from blood. The receptor set was obtained from a middle-aged man in good health.

The rearrangement uses TRBV28 and TRBJ1-6; D may be TRBD1 (6 bases). Trimming pared 5 bases from V and 10 bases from J, leaving 12 bases between. The CDR3 has 13 residues. Per germline, CDR1 MDHEN and CDR2 SYDVKM. DNA of the CDR3: TGTGCCAGCAGTCTCAGGGGTCGATCACCCCTCCACTTT. Residues: CASSLRGRSPLHF.

The chain carries TRBV19 and TRBJ2-5; TRBD2 agrees at 12 bases. Germline V gives CDR1 LNHDA, CDR2 SQIVND (reference sequence). Trimming at V came to 4 bases and at J to 9 bases, leaving 3 bases not matched to a gene. The CDR3 runs to 13 residues. The CDR3 reads CASSTGTSGSQYF. The CDR3, as DNA: TGTGCCAGTAGTACCGGGACTAGCGGGTCCCAGTACTTC.

This chain joins TRBV2 and TRBJ2-3; TRBD1 aligns across 7 bases. The CDR3 extends over 13 amino acids. Trimming at V came to 9 bases and at J to 2 bases, leaving 5 bases not matched to a gene. CDR1 SNHLY and CDR2 FYNNEI come from the germline V gene. The CDR3 nucleotides are TGTGCCAGGTCGGGACAGTTCACAGATACGCAGTATTTT. Translation gives CARSGQFTDTQYF.

This rearrangement joins TRBV27 to TRBJ1-1; 7 bases match TRBD1. This CDR3 region has 15 residues. Per the germline V gene, CDR1 is MNHEY and CDR2 is SMNVEV (reference sequence). The ends lost 2 bases at V and 5 bases at J; junction bases unmatched: 8. CDR3 region: CASSLTRQGRTEAFF. The CDR3 bases are TGTGCCAGCAGTTTAACCAGACAGGGCAGGACTGAAGCTTTCTTT.

The CDR3, as DNA: TGTGCCAGCAGTTTATCTAACCCCCTAGCCGGCTACGAGCAGTACTTC. Translating gives CASSLSNPLAGYEQYF. The gene calls are TRBV27 and TRBJ2-7; possible D gene TRBD2, 5 bases. Germline V gives CDR1 MNHEY, CDR2 SMNVEV (reference sequence). This CDR3 has 16 residues. Trimming removed 0 bases from V and 3 bases from J, with 15 bases in between.